Below, 9 T cell receptor beta chains from the same sample are listed, as sequenced in a study of cytomegalovirus exposure and HLA in healthy donors. It was with 60 Vbeta and 13 Jbeta primers that the PCR ran. Sequencing used immunoSEQ multiplex PCR; TCRdb keeps in-frame clones, though not all of them. This table holds around 40,000 clones, 60% to 80% found once. The sample consisted of PBMCs. These receptors originate from a man aged 25 to 45 in good health and CMV-seronegative.

The CDR3 DNA is TGTGCCAGCAGCTTAGGCGGGACCCCCCCCGAGCAGTACTTC. Translating gives CASSLGGTPPEQYF. V and J are TRBV11-2 and TRBJ2-7; D is possibly TRBD2 (6 bases). CDR3 length: 14 residues. Germline CDR1 and CDR2: SGHAT and FQNNGV. V lost 1 base, J lost 6 bases, and 13 bases lay in between. Supplemented by reference TRBV11-2 and TRBJ2-7, the full variable domain reads EAGVAQSPRYKIIEKRQSVAFWCNPISGHATLYWYQQILGQGPKLLIQFQNNGVVDDSQLPKDRFSAERLKGVDSTLKIQPAKLEDSAVYLCASSLGGTPPEQYFGPGTRLTVT.

This chain uses TRBV4-1 with TRBJ1-1; 9 bases are shared with TRBD1. Per the germline V gene, CDR1 is MGHRA and CDR2 is YSYEKL. This CDR3 has 16 residues. Trimming at V came to 8 bases and at J to 1 base, leaving 11 bases not matched to a gene. CDR3 coding DNA: TGCGCCAGCGGATCCTCAAGACAGGGGGGGAACACTGAAGCTTTCTTT. Protein: CASGSSRQGGNTEAFF.

The chain joins TRBV29-1 to TRBJ2-7; 9 nucleotides align to TRBD1. The junction had 10 bases not matched to a gene; V was cut back by 6 bases and J by 4 bases. Germline V gene sequence: CDR1 SQVTM, CDR2 ANQGSEA. The CDR3 is 14 residues long. CDR3 in amino acids: CSVAGTGFGYEQYF. The CDR3 DNA reads TGCAGCGTGGCCGGGACAGGGTTTGGGTACGAGCAGTACTTC.

V and J are TRBV7-6 and TRBJ1-2; 11 nucleotides line up with TRBD1. The CDR3 is 14 amino acids. Losses at the gene ends were 5 bases for V and 8 bases for J; bases not matched to a gene: 7. Germline CDR1 is SGHVS and CDR2 is FNYEAQ. For the CDR3, the DNA is TGTGCCAGCAGCCGGATGGGACAGGGGGAAGGCTACACCTTC. As protein: CASSRMGQGEGYTF. Supplemented by reference TRBV7-6 and TRBJ1-2, the full variable domain reads GAGVSQSPRYKVTKRGQDVALRCDPISGHVSLYWYRQALGQGPEFLTYFNYEAQQDKSGLPNDRFSAERPEGSISTLTIQRTEQRDSAMYRCASSRMGQGEGYTFGSGTRLTVV.

Details on this clone: An end of the junction differs from the germline gene, which may be a read error. The rearrangement joins TRBV7-7 to TRBJ2-2; D possibly corresponds to TRBD2 (6 bases). This CDR3 is built from 14 residues. Germline V gives CDR1 SSHAT, CDR2 FNYEAQ (reference sequence). The CDR3 nucleotides read TGTGCTAGCAGCTTATCTAGCGTACCCGGGGAGCTGTTTTTT. It encodes CASSLSSVPGELFF.

This clone has a handful of counts. The chain recombines TRBV6-1 with TRBJ1-1; 8 bases match TRBD1. The CDR3 has 15 amino acids. With V trimmed by 7 bases and J by 5 bases, 12 bases remained unmatched. The germline CDR1 and CDR2 sequences are MNHNS and SASEGT. CDR3 loop: CASTEAGQGGTEAFF. The CDR3 region has the DNA TGTGCCAGCACCGAAGCCGGACAGGGAGGGACTGAAGCTTTCTTT.

The chain employs TRBV28 and TRBJ2-7, with D tentatively TRBD2 (5 bases). Germline assignment: CDR1 MDHEN and CDR2 SYDVKM. V lost 6 bases to trimming and J lost 3 bases, with 15 bases between them. CDR3 size: 14 residues. In DNA form, the CDR3 reads TGTGCCAGCAGCGTTCGGGAACGGAGCTACGAGCAGTACTTC. Amino acids: CASSVRERSYEQYF.

The genes are TRBV14 and TRBJ2-7; TRBD1 might be the D (5 bases). The CDR3 sequence is 14 residues long. Germline CDR1 is SGHDN and CDR2 is FVKESK. The ends were cut back, 4 bases at V and 5 bases at J, with 15 bases in the middle. The CDR3 spells CASSPLYGANEQYF. The CDR3 nucleotides read TGTGCCAGCAGCCCCCTCTATGGGGCGAACGAGCAGTACTTC.

There are a few counts of this clone. This chain links TRBV27 with TRBJ1-1; possibly TRBD1 for D (6 bases). Germline CDR1 and CDR2: MNHEY and SMNVEV (reference sequence). The CDR3 sequence is 14 residues long. With 3 bases removed from V and 6 bases from J, the gap between germline ends came to 14 bases. In DNA, the CDR3 is TGTGCCAGCAGTTTCTATGGGGGCAGGTCTGAAGCTTTCTTT. It specifies CASSFYGGRSEAFF.